The entry that follows covers one T cell receptor beta chain sequence. The junction departs from the called germline gene at one end, perhaps through a read error. Germline CDR1 is SQVTM and CDR2 is ANQGSEA. The CDR3 is 12 amino acids. This sample was taken from a study of shared clonotypes between healthy human individuals. TCRdb's table, derived via immunoSEQ multiplex PCR, lists solely in-frame clones and lacks some. The sample has 490,000 or so clones, over 65% seen once. Sequencing input: PBMCs. J is TRBJ2-5 and V is TRBV29-1, with D possibly being TRBD1 (5 bases). The TCR comes from a woman between 40 and 50 years old in good health. Some clones in this sample may be carry-over from other donors' samples. Here the CDR3 reads CSGEQVGETQYF. CDR3 nucleotide sequence: TGCAGCGGTGAACAGGTTGGGGAGACCCAGTACTTC.